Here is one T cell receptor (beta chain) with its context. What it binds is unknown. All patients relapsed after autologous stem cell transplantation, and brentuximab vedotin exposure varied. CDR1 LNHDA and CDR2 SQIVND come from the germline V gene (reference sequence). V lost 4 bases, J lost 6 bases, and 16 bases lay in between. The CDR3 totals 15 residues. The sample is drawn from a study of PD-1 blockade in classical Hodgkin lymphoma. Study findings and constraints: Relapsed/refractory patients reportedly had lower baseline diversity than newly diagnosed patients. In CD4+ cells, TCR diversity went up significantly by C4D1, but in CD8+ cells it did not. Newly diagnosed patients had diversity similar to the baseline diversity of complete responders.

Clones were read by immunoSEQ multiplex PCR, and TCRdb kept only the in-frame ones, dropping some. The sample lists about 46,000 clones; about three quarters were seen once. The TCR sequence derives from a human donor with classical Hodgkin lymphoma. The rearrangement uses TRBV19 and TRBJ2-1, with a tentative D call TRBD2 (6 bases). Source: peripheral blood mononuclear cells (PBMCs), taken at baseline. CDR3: CASSRGTQGLNEQFF. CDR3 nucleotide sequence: TGTGCCAGTAGTAGAGGGACTCAGGGCCTCAATGAGCAGTTCTTC.